Each of the 25 T cell receptor beta chains below was sequenced from the same sample in a study of blood T cell repertoires in COVID-19. Assay used: immunoSEQ multiplex PCR; TCRdb lists only in-frame clones, some missing. The sample yields about 170,000 clones, 70% to 90% seen once. Sequenced: peripheral blood. Every receptor here comes from a man in his forties or fifties who had recovered from COVID-19.

The rearrangement links TRBV19 to TRBJ2-7, with D possibly matching TRBD1 (6 bases). Germline lookup yields CDR1 LNHDA and CDR2 SQIVND (reference sequence). Trimming cost V 3 bases and J 2 bases, with 14 bases left between them. CDR3 size: 15 residues. Here the CDR3 reads CASSIRTETTYEQYF. The CDR3 coding sequence is TGTGCCAGTAGTATCCGGACAGAGACCACCTACGAGCAGTACTTC.

V is TRBV6-2 or TRBV6-3 and J is TRBJ2-7; TRBD1 is a possible D gene (5 bases). The CDR3 has 14 amino acids. Trimming pared 0 bases from V and 4 bases from J, leaving 10 bases between. Germline CDR1 is MNHEY and CDR2 is SVGEGT. CDR3 coding DNA: TGTGCCAGCAGTTACTCGGAGACAGCTTACGAGCAGTACTTC. It yields the protein CASSYSETAYEQYF.

The genes are TRBV24-1 and TRBJ2-1; TRBD2 agrees at 10 bases. Unmatched junction bases numbered 6, after V lost 4 bases and J lost 4 bases. The germline V gene encodes CDR1 KGHDR and CDR2 SFDVKD. The CDR3 is 16 residues long. CDR3 DNA sequence: TGTGCCACCAGTGACTCCAGCGGGAGGGGATACAATGAGCAGTTCTTC. Translating gives CATSDSSGRGYNEQFF.

V gene TRBV6-5 combines with J gene TRBJ2-4; 7 positions agree with TRBD1. Germline V gene sequence: CDR1 MNHEY, CDR2 SVGAGI. The CDR3 is 14 amino acids. Trimming took 6 bases from V and 3 from J; bases not matched to a gene: 5. The CDR3 loop reads CASSADRDKNIQYF. The CDR3 DNA reads as TGTGCCAGCAGCGCCGACAGGGACAAAAACATTCAGTACTTC.

This chain connects TRBV18 to TRBJ2-1; TRBD1 agrees at 8 bases. This CDR3 is built from 15 residues. The V gene's germline CDR1 is KGHSH and CDR2 LQKENI. The junction had 5 bases not matched to a gene; V was cut back by 4 bases and J by 3 bases. For the CDR3, the DNA is TGTGCCAGCTCACTCCAGGGGGCCAGCTACAATGAGCAGTTCTTC. This sequence encodes CASSLQGASYNEQFF.

The gene calls are TRBV6-2 or TRBV6-3 and TRBJ2-7; 9 bases fit TRBD1. Germline loops: CDR1 MNHEY, CDR2 SVGEGT. The CDR3 covers 13 residues. The trim removed 6 bases at V and 5 bases at J, leaving 5 bases unmatched. The CDR3 DNA sequence: TGTGCCAGCAGCCGGACAGGGGTTCACGAGCAGTACTTC. Its translation: CASSRTGVHEQYF.

The chain has TRBV5-4 and TRBJ2-7; 7 nucleotides agree with TRBD2. Germline V gene sequence: CDR1 SGHNT, CDR2 YYREEE (reference sequence). The CDR3 spans 17 residues. The ends lost 4 bases at V and 4 bases at J; junction bases unmatched: 17. The CDR3 is CASSRESTSRSSYEQYF. In nucleotides, the CDR3 is TGTGCCAGCAGCCGAGAATCGACTAGCAGGAGTTCTTACGAGCAGTACTTC.

J is TRBJ2-7 and V is TRBV30; TRBD1 agrees at 9 bases. The CDR3 contains 13 residues. V lost 2 bases and J lost 8; bases outside the gene matches: 7. Germline V gene sequence: CDR1 GTSNPN, CDR2 SVGIG (reference sequence). CDR3 sequence reads: CAWSYRGPGKQYF. In DNA, the CDR3 is TGTGCCTGGAGTTACAGGGGGCCCGGGAAGCAGTACTTC. Using reference TRBV30 and TRBJ2-7 for the parts outside the CDR3, the full variable domain is SQTIHQWPATLVQPVGSPLSLECTVEGTSNPNLYWYRQAAGRGLQLLFYSVGIGQISSEVPQNLSASRPQDRQFILSSKKLLLSDSGFYLCAWSYRGPGKQYFGPGTRLTVT.

The chain carries TRBV20-1 and TRBJ2-4; tentatively, D is TRBD2 (5 bases). The ends were cut back, 3 bases at V and 6 bases at J, with 12 bases in the middle. The germline V gene encodes CDR1 DFQATT and CDR2 SNEGSKA (reference sequence). The CDR3 spans 13 residues. The CDR3 DNA reads TGCAGTGCTAGTGGCTACGCGGGAAACATTCAGTACTTC. Amino acid sequence: CSASGYAGNIQYF.

The chain has TRBV20-1 and TRBJ1-5; a weak D match, TRBD1 (6 bases). The V gene's germline CDR1 is DFQATT and CDR2 SNEGSKA (reference sequence). This CDR3 has 14 amino acids. Between the trimmed V and J ends, which lost 3 bases and 3 bases, there was a span of 12 bases. CDR3 coding DNA: TGCAGTGCTAGTAGGCAGGGGTTCAATCAGCCCCAGCATTTT. It specifies CSASRQGFNQPQHF.

The V gene is TRBV5-1, the J gene TRBJ2-2; maybe TRBD2 (6 bases). In germline, CDR1 is SGHRS, CDR2 YFSETQ. This CDR3 spans 18 amino acids. Trimming removed 0 bases at V and 2 bases at J, with 17 bases between. The CDR3 reads CASSLGVVSGYNTGELFF. DNA of the CDR3: TGCGCCAGCAGCTTGGGGGTCGTTAGCGGTTATAACACCGGGGAGCTGTTTTTT.

The rearrangement joins TRBV2 to TRBJ2-4; TRBD1 agrees at 8 bases. This CDR3 region has 12 residues. Germline V gene lookup returns CDR1 SNHLY and CDR2 FYNNEI. J was trimmed by 9 bases and V by 6 bases; bases with no gene match: 4. CDR3 nucleotides: TGTGCCAGCAGCGGGACAGGCGGCATTCAGTACTTC. Protein sequence: CASSGTGGIQYF.

The DNA for the CDR3 is TGCGCCAGCAGCCGTACAGGGGCCTCAGGGATGAACACTGAAGCTTTCTTT. It codes for CASSRTGASGMNTEAFF. The chain employs TRBV5-1 and TRBJ1-1, with TRBD1 matching over 7 bases. The germline CDR1 and CDR2 sequences are SGHRS and YFSETQ. The CDR3 has 17 residues. Unmatched junction bases numbered 12, after V lost 4 bases and J lost 0 bases.

The chain carries TRBV5-4 and TRBJ2-1; TRBD2 might be the D (6 bases). Germline lookup yields CDR1 SGHNT and CDR2 YYREEE (reference sequence). The CDR3 sequence is 15 residues long. Trimming cost V 5 bases and J 0 bases, with 12 bases left between them. The DNA for the CDR3 is TGTGCCAGCAGTCGGCGGGGATCCTCCTACAATGAGCAGTTCTTC. Translated: CASSRRGSSYNEQFF.

The genes are TRBV27 and TRBJ2-4; TRBD1 is a possible D gene (5 bases). The V end was cut by 0 bases, the J end by 0 bases, with 6 bases between. Germline CDR1 reads MNHEY; CDR2 reads SMNVEV (reference sequence). The CDR3 consists of 15 residues. This CDR3 reads CASSLSGVAKNIQYF. Here the CDR3 DNA reads TGTGCCAGCAGTTTATCAGGGGTAGCCAAAAACATTCAGTACTTC.

The chain uses TRBV25-1 and TRBJ1-1; no clear D gene. V was clipped by 5 bases and J by 1 base, with 8 bases between them. Germline V lookup: CDR1 MGHDK, CDR2 SYGVNS. This CDR3 is built from 13 residues. CDR3 region: CASSRNGNTEAFF. The CDR3 bases are TGTGCCAGCAGTCGAAACGGGAACACTGAAGCTTTCTTT.

The J gene is TRBJ2-7, the V gene TRBV5-1; TRBD2 matches at 7 bases. The CDR3 loop spans 15 amino acids. Trimming cost V 4 bases and J 6 bases; bases outside gene matches: 13. Germline lookup yields CDR1 SGHRS and CDR2 YFSETQ. The CDR3 sequence is CASSLPGGPTGEQYF. The CDR3 DNA follows: TGCGCCAGCAGCCTCCCGGGGGGTCCTACGGGCGAGCAGTACTTC.

V gene TRBV7-2 combines with J gene TRBJ2-1, with TRBD2 matching 8 bases. The CDR3 extends over 15 amino acids. The germline V gene encodes CDR1 SGHTA and CDR2 FQGNSA. J gave up 3 bases and V 0 bases, and 1 base lay outside the gene matches. The CDR3 loop is CASSLAGTSYNEQFF. CDR3 nucleotide sequence: TGTGCCAGCAGCTTAGCCGGGACTAGCTACAATGAGCAGTTCTTC.

This clone appeared once. The chain employs TRBV7-8 and TRBJ2-7; TRBD1 agrees at 9 bases. V shed 1 base, J shed 10 bases, and the junction held 14 bases outside the gene matches. CDR3 length equals 16 residues. CDR1 SGHVS and CDR2 FQNEAQ come from the germline V gene. CDR3 sequence reads: CASSLGDPGQGRKQYF. The CDR3 DNA reads as TGTGCCAGCAGCTTAGGTGATCCGGGACAGGGACGAAAACAGTACTTC.

The chain is built from TRBV27 and TRBJ2-7; TRBD2 aligns across 13 bases. The CDR3 has 15 residues. From germline, CDR1 is MNHEY and CDR2 SMNVEV (reference sequence). V was pared by 8 bases and J by 6 bases, with 10 bases of the junction left unmatched. CDR3 bases: TGTGCCAGCTGGACTAGCGGGGGCCCTTGGGGCGAGCAGTACTTC. Amino acid sequence: CASWTSGGPWGEQYF.

The sample holds a few counts of this clone. The chain carries TRBV3-1 (or the pseudogene TRBV3-2) and TRBJ2-7, with 7 bases lining up with TRBD2. The CDR3 covers 14 residues. In germline, CDR1 is LGHDT, CDR2 YNNKEL (reference sequence). Trimming took 1 base from V and 3 from J; bases not matched to a gene: 3. The DNA for the CDR3 is TGTGCCAGCAGCCAAGGGCGGGAGTTCTACGAGCAGTACTTC. Translating gives CASSQGREFYEQYF.

The genes are TRBV14 and TRBJ2-5, with D possibly TRBD1 on 7 matching bases. V lost 4 bases, J lost 4 bases, and 10 bases lay in between. The CDR3 is made up of 13 amino acids. Germline values: CDR1 SGHDN, CDR2 FVKESK. The chain's CDR3 is CASSRQGGETQYF. CDR3 coding DNA: TGTGCCAGCAGCCGACAGGGAGGAGAGACCCAGTACTTC.

This clone was counted a single time. The chain employs TRBV25-1 and TRBJ1-1; tentative D call: TRBD1 (6 bases). The CDR3 runs to 13 residues. Germline loops: CDR1 MGHDK, CDR2 SYGVNS. Trimming stripped 6 bases from V and 11 bases from J, with 19 bases between. The CDR3 DNA reads TGTGCCAGCAGAGCCCTGGGGGGGGCGGGCGCTTTCTTT. Translated: CASRALGGAGAFF.

The chain combines TRBV3-1 (or the pseudogene TRBV3-2) with TRBJ1-2, with D hard to call. CDR1 and CDR2 from the germline V gene are LGHDT and YNNKEL (reference sequence). Trimming shortened V by 4 bases and J by 4 bases, and 13 bases separated the two germline ends. The CDR3 contains 14 residues. CDR3 nucleotide sequence: TGTGCCAGCAGCCCCCTTGAGGGATCCTATGGCTACACCTTC. The encoded protein is CASSPLEGSYGYTF.

The J gene is TRBJ1-1, the V gene TRBV6-5; tentative D call: TRBD1 (5 bases). The V gene lost 11 bases and the J gene lost 4 bases, with 14 bases spanning the gap. Germline values: CDR1 MNHEY, CDR2 SVGAGI. This CDR3 is built from 12 residues. CDR3 sequence: CAGALSGTEAFF. The CDR3 coding sequence is TGTGCCGGGGCCCTCTCGGGCACTGAAGCTTTCTTT.